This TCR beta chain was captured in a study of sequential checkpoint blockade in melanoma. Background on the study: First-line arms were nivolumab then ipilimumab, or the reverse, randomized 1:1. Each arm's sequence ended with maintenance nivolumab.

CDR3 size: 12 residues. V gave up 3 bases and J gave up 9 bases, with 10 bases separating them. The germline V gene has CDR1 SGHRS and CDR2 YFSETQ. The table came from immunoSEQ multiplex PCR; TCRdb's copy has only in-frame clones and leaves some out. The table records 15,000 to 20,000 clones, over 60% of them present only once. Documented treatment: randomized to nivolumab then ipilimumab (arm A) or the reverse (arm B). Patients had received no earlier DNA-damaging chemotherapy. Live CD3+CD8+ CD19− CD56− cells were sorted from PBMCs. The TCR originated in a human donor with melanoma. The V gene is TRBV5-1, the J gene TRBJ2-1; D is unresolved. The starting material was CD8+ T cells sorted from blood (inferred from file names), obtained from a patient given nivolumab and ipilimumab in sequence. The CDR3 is CASSSVRSEQFF. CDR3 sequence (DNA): TGCGCCAGCAGCTCTGTTAGAAGTGAGCAGTTCTTC.